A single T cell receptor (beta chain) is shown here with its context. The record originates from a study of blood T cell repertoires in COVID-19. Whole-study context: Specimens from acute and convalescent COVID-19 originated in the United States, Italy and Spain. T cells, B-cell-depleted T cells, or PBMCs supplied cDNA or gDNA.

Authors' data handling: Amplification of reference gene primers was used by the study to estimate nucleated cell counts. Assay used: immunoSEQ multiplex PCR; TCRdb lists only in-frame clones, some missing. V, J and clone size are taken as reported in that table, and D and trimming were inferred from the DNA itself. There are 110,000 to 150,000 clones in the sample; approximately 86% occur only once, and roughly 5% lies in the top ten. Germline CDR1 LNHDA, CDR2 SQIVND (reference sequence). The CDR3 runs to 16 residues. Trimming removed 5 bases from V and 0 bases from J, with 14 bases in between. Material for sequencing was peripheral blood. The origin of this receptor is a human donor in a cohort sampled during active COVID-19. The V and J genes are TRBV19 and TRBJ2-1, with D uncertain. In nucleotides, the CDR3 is TGTGCCAGTAGTTTCTACCTACCAAGCTCCTACAATGAGCAGTTCTTC. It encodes CASSFYLPSSYNEQFF.